Listed here are 5 T cell receptor beta chains from one sample, sequenced in a study of T cells in Graves' hyperthyroidism and ophthalmopathy. Amplification of TCR beta CDR3 regions used RNA as the template. During a first-round RT-PCR of the TCR CDR3, the HTBI primer set was used. TCRdb fed the multiplex PCR reads into MiXCR, producing one record per CDR3 protein. The top ten clones hold 49% of a sample with a few hundred thousand distinct CDR3 sequences, about 20% of them seen once. The sequenced material came from blood. All receptors derive from a woman between 70 and 85 years old with Graves' ophthalmopathy.

The chain couples TRBV18 to TRBJ2-5, with 7 positions matching TRBD2. CDR1 is KGHSH and CDR2 is LQKENI in the germline V gene. The CDR3 covers 15 residues. The J segment lost 2 bases and the V segment lost 2 bases, leaving 5 bases of the junction unmatched. The CDR3 reads CASSPYQRGQETQYF. CDR3 in DNA: TGTGCCAGCTCACCATACCAGCGGGGTCAAGAGACCCAGTACTTC.

The J gene is TRBJ2-7, the V gene TRBV3-1; 9 nucleotides align to TRBD2. The CDR3 length is 15 residues. From germline, CDR1 is LGHDT and CDR2 YNNKEL (reference sequence). Trimming took 1 base from V and 2 from J; bases not matched to a gene: 3. CDR3 region: CASSQASSGAYEQYF. For the CDR3, the DNA is TGTGCCAGCAGCCAAGCGTCTAGCGGGGCCTACGAGCAGTACTTC.

This clonotype was picked up a small number of times. The genes are TRBV18 and TRBJ1-6; D is unclear. V was pared by 3 bases and J by 9 bases, with 9 bases between. The CDR3 covers 13 residues. Germline CDR1 and CDR2: KGHSH and LQKENI. The CDR3 loop reads CASSPSTPSPLHF. CDR3 nucleotide sequence: TGTGCCAGCTCACCCTCGACTCCTTCACCCCTCCACTTT.

At least ten counts were recorded for this clonotype. The V and J genes are TRBV20-1 and TRBJ2-1, with 11 bases identical to TRBD2. Germline V gives CDR1 DFQATT, CDR2 SNEGSKA (reference sequence). Trimming took 6 bases from V and 4 from J; bases not matched to a gene: 8. The CDR3 extends over 15 amino acids. CDR3 coding DNA: TGCAGTGCGGCCGGGACTAGCGGTTTATACAATGAGCAGTTCTTC. Amino acid sequence: CSAAGTSGLYNEQFF.

The gene calls are TRBV6-4 and TRBJ1-5; D ambiguous. The germline V gene encodes CDR1 MRHNA and CDR2 SNTAGT. This CDR3 is built from 15 residues. V shed 0 bases and J shed 7 bases, with 13 bases lying between them. CDR3 residues: CASSDSIRGNQPQHF. The CDR3 DNA is TGTGCCAGCAGTGACTCAATTCGGGGAAACCAGCCCCAGCATTTT.